This T cell receptor (beta chain) came from a study of blood T cell repertoires in COVID-19. The wider study: Sites in the United States, Italy and Spain provided acute and convalescent COVID-19 samples. Sources were T cells, B-cell-depleted T cells, or PBMCs; the material itself was cDNA or gDNA.

The V and J ends lost 4 bases and 3 bases, in that order; junction bases with no gene match: 8. This CDR3 has 16 amino acids. Per germline, CDR1 SGHDN and CDR2 FVKESK. Here immunoSEQ multiplex PCR was the method, and the copy in TCRdb shows in-frame clones only, minus some. The sample shows around 320,000 clones, roughly 85% of them seen only once. This TCR was recovered from a human donor in a cohort sampled during active COVID-19. The J gene is TRBJ1-2, the V gene TRBV14; TRBD1 aligns across 10 bases. Sequencing used peripheral blood. CDR3 protein: CASSPWGQGFDYGYTF. For the CDR3, the DNA is TGTGCCAGCAGCCCATGGGGACAGGGGTTTGACTATGGCTACACCTTC. Combining the CDR3 with reference TRBV14 and TRBJ1-2 gives the whole variable domain EAGVTQFPSHSVIEKGQTVTLRCDPISGHDNLYWYRRVMGKEIKFLLHFVKESKQDESGMPNNRFLAERTGGTYSTLKVQPAELEDSGVYFCASSPWGQGFDYGYTFGSGTRLTVV.